The 13 T cell receptor beta chains below all came from one sample that was sequenced in a study of T cells in localized non-small cell lung cancer. Assay used: immunoSEQ multiplex PCR; TCRdb lists only in-frame clones, some missing. The repertoire includes roughly 7,800 clones, about 94% of them detected once, and 2.5% to 3.5% sits in the top ten. Specimen: peripheral blood, collected before any cancer treatment. Receptors originate from a woman aged 35 to 70 with stage I lung adenocarcinoma.

As concerns this clone: Germline and junction disagree at one end, which may indicate a read error. The V call is TRBV14, the J call TRBJ1-2; the match to TRBD1 covers 10 bases. This CDR3 is built from 12 residues. Per the germline V gene, CDR1 is SGHDN and CDR2 is FVKESK. The CDR3 here is CASSPRTGGGSF. In DNA, the CDR3 is TGTGCCAGCAGCCCCCGGACAGGGGGAGGGTCCTTC. The full variable domain, completed using reference TRBV14 and TRBJ1-2, is EAGVTQFPSHSVIEKGQTVTLRCDPISGHDNLYWYRRVMGKEIKFLLHFVKESKQDESGMPNNRFLAERTGGTYSTLKVQPAELEDSGVYFCASSPRTGGGSFGSGTRLTVV.

The CDR3 bases are TGCGCCAGCAGCCAAGAAGGTGGGTATCAGCCCCAGCATTTT. Translating gives CASSQEGGYQPQHF. This sequence joins TRBV4-1 and TRBJ1-5; D is unresolved. This CDR3 is built from 14 residues. With 0 bases removed from V and 5 bases from J, the gap between germline ends came to 8 bases. CDR1 and CDR2 (germline): MGHRA, YSYEKL.

This rearrangement joins TRBV4-1 to TRBJ1-5, with 8 bases lining up with TRBD1. The length of the CDR3 is 14 residues. Per the germline V gene, CDR1 is MGHRA and CDR2 is YSYEKL. Unmatched junction bases numbered 7, after V lost 6 bases and J lost 6 bases. The CDR3: CASSPTGVFQPQHF. CDR3 bases: TGCGCCAGCAGTCCGACAGGGGTTTTTCAGCCCCAGCATTTT.

The chain links TRBV2 to TRBJ1-1, with unresolved D. The CDR3 has 16 residues. V shed 5 bases and J shed 5 bases, with 21 bases lying between them. Germline V gene lookup returns CDR1 SNHLY and CDR2 FYNNEI. The CDR3 sequence: CASSRRMVKRETEAFF. As DNA, the CDR3 is TGTGCCAGCAGTAGAAGAATGGTGAAAAGGGAAACTGAAGCTTTCTTT.

The rearrangement uses TRBV4-2 and TRBJ1-1; TRBD1 matches 7 bases. J gave up 1 base and V 4 bases, and 3 bases lay outside the gene matches. There are 14 residues in the CDR3. Per the germline V gene, CDR1 is LGHNA and CDR2 is YNFKEQ. CDR3 nucleotide sequence: TGTGCCAGCAGCCGGGACAGAAGGAACACTGAAGCTTTCTTT. This codes for CASSRDRRNTEAFF.

This rearrangement joins TRBV9 to TRBJ2-2; D may be TRBD2 (5 bases). Germline V lookup: CDR1 SGDLS, CDR2 YYNGEE. With 1 base removed from V and 4 bases from J, the gap between germline ends came to 8 bases. The CDR3 covers 14 residues. CDR3 region: CASSVSGVTGELFF. The DNA of the CDR3 is TGTGCCAGCAGCGTATCCGGGGTCACCGGGGAGCTGTTTTTT.

This clone has only one observation. The CDR3 here is CASSTQRPKNIQYF. The DNA for the CDR3 is TGTGCCAGTAGTACCCAGAGGCCCAAAAACATTCAGTACTTC. The chain couples TRBV19 to TRBJ2-4; no clear D. The CDR3 covers 14 residues. The germline V and J ends were trimmed by 4 bases and 2 bases, with 9 bases remaining between them. Germline V gene data show CDR1 as LNHDA and CDR2 as SQIVND (reference sequence).

The DNA for the CDR3 is TGTGCCAGCTCAGACAGATACACAGATACGCAGTATTTT. Amino acids: CASSDRYTDTQYF. The V call is TRBV18, the J call TRBJ2-3; tentative D call: TRBD1 (5 bases). V was trimmed by 5 bases and J by 2 bases, leaving 8 bases between them. Looked up from germline, CDR1 is KGHSH and CDR2 is LQKENI. The CDR3 totals 13 residues. Variable domain in full (rest from reference TRBV18 and TRBJ2-3): NAGVMQNPRHLVRRRGQEARLRCSPMKGHSHVYWYRQLPEEGLKFMVYLQKENIIDESGMPKERFSAEFPKEGPSILRIQQVVRGDSAAYFCASSDRYTDTQYFGPGTRLTVL.

The rearrangement links TRBV5-1 to TRBJ2-4; 9 bases map to TRBD1. With 5 bases clipped from V and 2 bases from J, the junction kept 5 bases outside the gene matches. This CDR3 region has 15 residues. Germline CDR1 reads SGHRS; CDR2 reads YFSETQ. The DNA for the CDR3 is TGCGCCAGCAGTTCGGGGACAGGGTCCAAAAACATTCAGTACTTC. Its translation: CASSSGTGSKNIQYF.

The CDR3 bases are TGTGCCAGCAGTACCAGACAGGGGCCGTCGGAGGAGACCCAGTACTTC. Protein product: CASSTRQGPSEETQYF. The J gene is TRBJ2-5, the V gene TRBV27, with 8 bases aligning to TRBD1. Germline assignment: CDR1 MNHEY and CDR2 SMNVEV (reference sequence). V shed 5 bases and J 5 bases; nucleotides not matched to a gene: 13. The length of the CDR3 is 16 residues.

The chain joins TRBV7-2 to TRBJ1-1; no clear D gene. Germline V CDR1 and CDR2: SGHTA, FQGNSA. V was shortened by 3 bases and J by 2 bases, with 10 bases between the two germline ends. The CDR3 sequence is 14 residues long. DNA for the CDR3: TGTGCCAGCAGCTTGATGAGAGATAACACTGAAGCTTTCTTT. Translating gives CASSLMRDNTEAFF. Supplemented by reference TRBV7-2 and TRBJ1-1, the full variable domain reads GAGVSQSPSNKVTEKGKDVELRCDPISGHTALYWYRQSLGQGLEFLIYFQGNSAPDKSGLPSDRFSAERTGGSVSTLTIQRTQQEDSAVYLCASSLMRDNTEAFFGQGTRLTVV.

Written as DNA, the CDR3 is TGTGCCAGCAGTGCGGGACTAGTGGTGAACAATGAGCAGTTCTTC. Residues: CASSAGLVVNNEQFF. The chain uses TRBV6-1 and TRBJ2-1, with 8 bases aligning to TRBD2. The CDR3 sequence is 15 residues long. The germline gives CDR1 MNHNS, CDR2 SASEGT. The V and J ends lost 4 bases and 5 bases, in that order; junction bases with no gene match: 7.

The chain joins TRBV5-1 to TRBJ1-1; D not certain. V was clipped by 0 bases and J by 6 bases, with 15 bases between them. This CDR3 is built from 15 residues. Germline V gives CDR1 SGHRS, CDR2 YFSETQ. This CDR3 is CASSLANRGLPEAFF. DNA of the CDR3: TGCGCCAGCAGCTTGGCCAACCGGGGTTTACCTGAAGCTTTCTTT.